The T cell receptor (beta chain) under discussion was sequenced for a study of blood T cell repertoires in COVID-19. Study details: Acute-phase and convalescent COVID-19 samples originated in the United States, Italy and Spain. In each case, the material was cDNA or gDNA derived from T cells, B-cell-depleted T cells, or PBMCs.

As handled by the study authors: Amplification of reference gene primers provided the estimated nucleated cell counts. Some clones are missing from TCRdb's copy, which holds only in-frame ones; the method was immunoSEQ multiplex PCR. V, J and clone size reflect that table, while D and trimming were determined from the DNA. The sample lists nearly 250,000 clones; around 86% were seen once. Sequencing was carried out using peripheral blood. The TCR comes from an older woman who had recovered from COVID-19.

CDR3 sequence: CASSQTTGAGNQPQHF. The CDR3 DNA reads as TGCGCCAGCAGCCAAACGACAGGGGCCGGCAATCAGCCCCAGCATTTT. The chain uses TRBV4-1 and TRBJ1-5; 8 nucleotides agree with TRBD1. Germline CDR1 reads MGHRA; CDR2 reads YSYEKL. This CDR3 region has 16 residues. J was trimmed by 2 bases and V by 2 bases; bases with no gene match: 5.